These T cell receptor beta chains were read from a single sample in a study of human T cells and chemical hapten exposure. TCRdb fed the RACE reads into MiXCR, producing one record per CDR3 protein. This sample carries some 330,000 distinct CDR3 sequences, over 5% of them seen once, and the ten largest clones take over 6.5%. Here the sequenced sample was whole blood, taken in connection with sensitization to the hapten diphenylcyclopropenone (DPC). These TCRs come from a woman aged 18-30 years with alopecia areata. Some clones in this sample may be carry-over from other donors' samples. The CDR3 runs from the conserved cysteine through the conserved F or W. Each record gives: J gene, V gene, CDR3 protein.

TRBJ2-6 TRBV18 CASSPTDRTSVWSGANVLTF
TRBJ2-6 TRBV12-3/TRBV12-4 CASNRDGNSGANVLTF
TRBJ2-1 TRBV20-1 CSATTSGGALFF
TRBJ1-2 TRBV25-1 CASSEAGNYGYTF
TRBJ2-2 TRBV6-5 CASNPTGRGSGTGELFF
TRBJ2-3 TRBV6-1 CASSRDGGSRTDTQYF
TRBJ2-3 TRBV12-3/TRBV12-4 CASSPSGGYTDTQYF
TRBJ1-5 TRBV7-2 CASSLGRVGLHF
TRBJ1-6 TRBV5-1 CASSLDWTGQGSPLHF
TRBJ1-1 TRBV4-2 CASSQDQVDRVTEAFF
TRBJ1-1 TRBV5-6 CASSLYRGLTEAFF
TRBJ2-7 TRBV14 CASSQDNGPYEQYF
TRBJ1-5 TRBV15 CATSRDHRYSNQPQHF
TRBJ1-5 TRBV7-2 CASSLGQGGSQPQHF
TRBJ1-5 TRBV6-6 CASRQGASQPQHF
TRBJ2-3 TRBV27 CASRPLGTDTQYF
TRBJ1-5 TRBV7-8 CASSLSRVREGNQPQHF
TRBJ2-1 TRBV24-1 CATSDFRLAGSNEQFF
TRBJ1-6 TRBV3-1 CASSQDLGSSYNSPLPF
TRBJ2-3 TRBV4-3 CASSQDFSQTTDTQYF
TRBJ2-2 TRBV2 CAGRPNTGELFF
TRBJ2-7 TRBV4-2 CASSPNLDRDYEQYF
TRBJ1-1 TRBV7-8 CASSLVVAWQGARLNTEAFF
TRBJ2-3 TRBV5-1 CASSLPARMDTQYF
TRBJ2-7 TRBV27 CASSGGQGRSSYEQYF
TRBJ2-6 TRBV28 CASITGQSPSGANVLTF
TRBJ1-6 TRBV20-1 CSARDRGSYNSPLHF
TRBJ2-2 TRBV18 CASSRDSQGRELFF
TRBJ1-1 TRBV6-5 CASNGRQGTEAFF
TRBJ2-1 TRBV28 CASSPPQHAGEQFF
TRBJ2-3 TRBV6-4 CASSDPKDYTDTQYF